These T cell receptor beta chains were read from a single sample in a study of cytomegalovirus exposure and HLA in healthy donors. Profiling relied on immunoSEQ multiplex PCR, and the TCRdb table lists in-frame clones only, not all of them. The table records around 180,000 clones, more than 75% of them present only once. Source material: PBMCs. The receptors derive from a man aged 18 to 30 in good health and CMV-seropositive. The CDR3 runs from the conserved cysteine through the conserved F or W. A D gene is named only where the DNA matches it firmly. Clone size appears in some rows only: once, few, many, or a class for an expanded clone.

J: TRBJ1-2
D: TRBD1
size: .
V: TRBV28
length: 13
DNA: TGTGCCAGCAGTACGGGACAGGGGTATGGCTACACCTTC
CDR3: CASSTGQGYGYTF

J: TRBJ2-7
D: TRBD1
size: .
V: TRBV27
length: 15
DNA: TGTGCCAGCACCATCAGTGGGACAGGGGACTACGAGCAGTACTTC
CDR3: CASTISGTGDYEQYF

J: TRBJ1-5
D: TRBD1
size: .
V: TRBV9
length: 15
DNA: TGTGCCAGCAGCGCGACAGGGACGCTAAATCAGCCCCAGCATTTT
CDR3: CASSATGTLNQPQHF

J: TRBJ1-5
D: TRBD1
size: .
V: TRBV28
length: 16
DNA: TGTGCCAGCAGTCCACGGGACAGGTGGGGCAATCAGCCCCAGCATTTT
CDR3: CASSPRDRWGNQPQHF

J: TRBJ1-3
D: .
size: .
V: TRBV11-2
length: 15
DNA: TGTGCCAGCAGCTTAGGACTTCTCTCCGGAAACACCATATATTTT
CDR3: CASSLGLLSGNTIYF

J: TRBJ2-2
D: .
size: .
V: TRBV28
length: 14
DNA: TGTGCCAGCAGTTTTGCAGGAAACACCGGGGAGCTGTTTTTT
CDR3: CASSFAGNTGELFF

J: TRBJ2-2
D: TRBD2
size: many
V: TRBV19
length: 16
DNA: TGTGCCAGCACACTAGCGGGAGGGAGTAACACCGGGGAGCTGTTTTTT
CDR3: CASTLAGGSNTGELFF

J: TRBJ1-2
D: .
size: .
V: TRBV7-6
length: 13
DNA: TGTGCCAGCAGCGCGGTGGTGGGAGGGGGCTACACCTTC
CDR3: CASSAVVGGGYTF

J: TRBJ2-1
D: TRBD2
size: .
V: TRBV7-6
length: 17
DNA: TGTGCCAGCAGCTTACGTGCGGGCGGGAGGGCCCTCAATGAGCAGTTCTTC
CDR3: CASSLRAGGRALNEQFF

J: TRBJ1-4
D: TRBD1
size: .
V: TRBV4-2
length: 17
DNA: TGTGCCAGCAGCCAAGATGCGAGATGGACAGGGGGGGAGAAACTGTTTTTT
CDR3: CASSQDARWTGGEKLFF

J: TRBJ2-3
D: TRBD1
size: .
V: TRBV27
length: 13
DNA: TGTGCCAGCTCAGGGGGCAGAACAGATACGCAGTATTTT
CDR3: CASSGGRTDTQYF

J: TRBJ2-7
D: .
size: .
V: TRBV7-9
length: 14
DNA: TGTGCCAGCAGCTCGACAGTCCTTACCTACGAGCAGTACTTC
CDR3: CASSSTVLTYEQYF

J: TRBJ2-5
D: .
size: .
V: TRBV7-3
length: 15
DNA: TGTGCCAGCAGCTTATACGGCCAGCGTCAAGAGACCCAGTACTTC
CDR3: CASSLYGQRQETQYF

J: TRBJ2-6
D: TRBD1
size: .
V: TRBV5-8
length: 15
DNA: TGTGCCAGCGGACAGGGATACTCTGGGGCCAACGTCCTGACTTTC
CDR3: CASGQGYSGANVLTF

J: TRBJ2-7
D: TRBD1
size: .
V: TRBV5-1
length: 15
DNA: TGCGCCAGCAGCCTAATCGGGACAGGGGCCTACGAGCAGTACTTC
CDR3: CASSLIGTGAYEQYF

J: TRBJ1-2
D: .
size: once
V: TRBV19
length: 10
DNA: TGTGCCAGTGGGCACGATGGCTACACCTTC
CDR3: CASGHDGYTF

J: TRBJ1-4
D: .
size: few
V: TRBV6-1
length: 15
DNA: TGTGCCAGCAGTGAAGCGAACAGGGTGAACGAAAAACTGTTTTTT
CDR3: CASSEANRVNEKLFF

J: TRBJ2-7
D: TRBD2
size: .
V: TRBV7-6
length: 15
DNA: TGTGCCAGCAGCCGCGTGGCGAGCGGGGGGGCCTGGCAGTACTTC
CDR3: CASSRVASGGAWQYF

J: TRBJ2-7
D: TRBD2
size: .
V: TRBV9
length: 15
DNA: TGTGCCAGCAGCCTGGGACTAGCGCCCTCCTACGAGCAGTACTTC
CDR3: CASSLGLAPSYEQYF

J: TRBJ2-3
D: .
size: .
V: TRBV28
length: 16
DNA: TGTGCCAGCAGTTTATTTACTAGGGCCGGTGGAGATACGCAGTATTTT
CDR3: CASSLFTRAGGDTQYF

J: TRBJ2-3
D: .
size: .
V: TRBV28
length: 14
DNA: TGTGCCAGCAGTTTAGCCAGGGTCGGAGATACGCAGTATTTT
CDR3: CASSLARVGDTQYF

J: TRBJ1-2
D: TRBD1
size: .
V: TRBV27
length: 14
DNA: TGTGCCAGCAGCTCTGGGACAGGGGGCGCTGGCTACACCTTC
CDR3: CASSSGTGGAGYTF

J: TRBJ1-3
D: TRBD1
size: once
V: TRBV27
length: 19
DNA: TGTGCCAGCAGTTTATCGCAGATTTGGGACAGCGGGTGGAGAAACACCATATATTTT
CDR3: CASSLSQIWDSGWRNTIYF

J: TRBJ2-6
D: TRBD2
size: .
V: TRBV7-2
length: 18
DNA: TGTGCCAGCAGCTCTGCGGGACTAGCGGGTCCTGGGGCCAACGTCCTGACTTTC
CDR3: CASSSAGLAGPGANVLTF

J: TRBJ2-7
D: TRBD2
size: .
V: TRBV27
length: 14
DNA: TGTGCCAGCAGTCCACCGGGACTAGCGAATCAGCAGTACTTC
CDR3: CASSPPGLANQQYF

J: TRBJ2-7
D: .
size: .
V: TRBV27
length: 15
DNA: TGTGCCAGCAGCTCCGTCCCTCGGTCCTCCTACGAGCAGTACTTC
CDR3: CASSSVPRSSYEQYF

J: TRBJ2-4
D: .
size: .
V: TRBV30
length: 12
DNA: TGTGCCTGGAGTGGGTACGGGACTTTCGTTTACTTC
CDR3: CAWSGYGTFVYF

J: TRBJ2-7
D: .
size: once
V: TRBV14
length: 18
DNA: TGTGCCAGCAGCAAACCCATTGGACGGGCTAGCGAGTCCCACGAGCAGTACTTC
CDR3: CASSKPIGRASESHEQYF

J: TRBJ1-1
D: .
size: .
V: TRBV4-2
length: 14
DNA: TGTGCCAGCAGCCAAGCGACAGGGAACACTGAAGCTTTCTTT
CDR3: CASSQATGNTEAFF